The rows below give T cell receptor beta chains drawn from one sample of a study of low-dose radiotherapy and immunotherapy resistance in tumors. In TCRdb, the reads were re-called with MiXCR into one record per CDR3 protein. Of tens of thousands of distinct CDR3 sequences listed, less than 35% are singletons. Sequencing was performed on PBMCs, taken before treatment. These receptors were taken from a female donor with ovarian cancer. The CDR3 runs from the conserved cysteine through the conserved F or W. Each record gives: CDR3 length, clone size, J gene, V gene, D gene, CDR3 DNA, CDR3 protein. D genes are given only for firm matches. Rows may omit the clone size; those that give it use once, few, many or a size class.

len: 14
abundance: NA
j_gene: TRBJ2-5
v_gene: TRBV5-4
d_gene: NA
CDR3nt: TGTGCCAGCAGCTTGGCGAGGCAGCAAGAGACCCAGTGCTTC
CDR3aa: CASSLARQQETQCF

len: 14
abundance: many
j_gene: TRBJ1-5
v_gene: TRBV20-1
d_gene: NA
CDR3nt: TGCAGTGCGGAGGGTGGGCCCTCCAATCAGCCCCAGCATTTT
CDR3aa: CSAEGGPSNQPQHF

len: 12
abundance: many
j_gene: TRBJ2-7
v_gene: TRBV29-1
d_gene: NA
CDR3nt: TGCAGCGTTGGGTTAGCGGTTCACGAGCAGTACTTC
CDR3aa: CSVGLAVHEQYF

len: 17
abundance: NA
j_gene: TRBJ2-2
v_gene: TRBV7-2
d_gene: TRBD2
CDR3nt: TGTGCCAGCAGCTTAGTCACGGGAGGGCCCTTCACCGGGGAGCTGTTTTTT
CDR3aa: CASSLVTGGPFTGELFF

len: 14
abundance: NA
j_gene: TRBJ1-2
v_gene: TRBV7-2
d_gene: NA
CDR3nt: TGTGCCAGCAGCTTGGTCTGGGTGCCAGAGGGCTACACCTTC
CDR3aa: CASSLVWVPEGYTF

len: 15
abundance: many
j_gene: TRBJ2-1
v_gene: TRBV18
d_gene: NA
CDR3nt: TGTGCCAGCTCACCTCCAGGGACCTCCTACAATGAGCAGTTCTTC
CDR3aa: CASSPPGTSYNEQFF

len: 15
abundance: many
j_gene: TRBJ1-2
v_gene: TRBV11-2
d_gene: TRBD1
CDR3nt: TGTGCCAGCAGCTTTGCCGGGACAGGGGGCTCTGGCTACACCTTC
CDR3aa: CASSFAGTGGSGYTF

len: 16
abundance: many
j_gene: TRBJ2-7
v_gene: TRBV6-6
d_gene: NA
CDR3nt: TGTGCCAGCAGTTACTCTAGAATTCGGGACTCCTACGAGCAGTACTTC
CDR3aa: CASSYSRIRDSYEQYF

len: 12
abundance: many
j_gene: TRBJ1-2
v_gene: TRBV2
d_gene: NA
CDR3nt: TGTGCCAGCAGTGTGAACAGCTATGGCTACACCTTC
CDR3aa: CASSVNSYGYTF

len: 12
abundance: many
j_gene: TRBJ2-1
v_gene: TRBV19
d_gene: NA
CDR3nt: TGTGCCAGTAGTCCCCAGGGCGGGGAGCAGTTCTTC
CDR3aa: CASSPQGGEQFF

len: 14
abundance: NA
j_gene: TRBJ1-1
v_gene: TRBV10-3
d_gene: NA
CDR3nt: TGTGCCATCAGTCCCGGGACACCATACCCTGAAGCTTTCTTT
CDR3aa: CAISPGTPYPEAFF

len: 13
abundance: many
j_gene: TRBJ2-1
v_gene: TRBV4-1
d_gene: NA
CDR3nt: TGCGCCAGCAGCCGGGGCGGGGTCAATGAGCAGTTCTTC
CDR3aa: CASSRGGVNEQFF

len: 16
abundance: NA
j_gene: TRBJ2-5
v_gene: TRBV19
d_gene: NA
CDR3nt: TGTGCCAGTAGTGTACTATCTCAGGGTGGAGGAGAGACCCAGTACTTC
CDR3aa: CASSVLSQGGGETQYF

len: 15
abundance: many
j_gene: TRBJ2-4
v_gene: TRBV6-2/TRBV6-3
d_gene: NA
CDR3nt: TGTGCCAGCAGTGTAACACACCCAGCCAAAAACATTCAGTACTTC
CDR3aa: CASSVTHPAKNIQYF

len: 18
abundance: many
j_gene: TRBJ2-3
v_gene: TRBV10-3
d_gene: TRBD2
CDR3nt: TGTGCCATCAACGGGGGAACTAGCGGGTCGCCAGAACTAGATACGCAGTATTTT
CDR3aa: CAINGGTSGSPELDTQYF

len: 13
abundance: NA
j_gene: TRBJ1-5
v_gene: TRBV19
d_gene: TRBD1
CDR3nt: TGTGCCAGTAGTGCAGGACAGGGGGGGACGCAGCATTTT
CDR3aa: CASSAGQGGTQHF

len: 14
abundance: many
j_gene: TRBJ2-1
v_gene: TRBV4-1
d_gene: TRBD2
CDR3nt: TGCGCCAGCAGCCCTGGGACTAGTTGGGTTGAGCAGTTCTTC
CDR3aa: CASSPGTSWVEQFF

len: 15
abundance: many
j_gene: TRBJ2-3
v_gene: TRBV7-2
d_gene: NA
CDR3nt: TGTGCCAGCAGCTTAGTTAGGGGGGACACAGATACGCAGTATTTT
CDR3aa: CASSLVRGDTDTQYF

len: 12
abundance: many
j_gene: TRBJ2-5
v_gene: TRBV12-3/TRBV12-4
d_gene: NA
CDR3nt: TGTGCCAGCAGCCTGGCCGTGGAGACCCAGTACTTC
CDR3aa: CASSLAVETQYF

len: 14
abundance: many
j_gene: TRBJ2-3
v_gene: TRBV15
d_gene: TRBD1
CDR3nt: TGTGCCACCAGCAGGGGACAGGTCACAGATACGCAGTATTTT
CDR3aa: CATSRGQVTDTQYF

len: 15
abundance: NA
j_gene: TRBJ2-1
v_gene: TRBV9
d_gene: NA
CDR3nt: TGTGCCAGCAGCGACGGTGGGACGTCATACAATGAGCAGTTCTTC
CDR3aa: CASSDGGTSYNEQFF

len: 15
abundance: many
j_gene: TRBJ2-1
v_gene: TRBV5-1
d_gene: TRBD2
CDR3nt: TGCGCCAGCAGCTTGGTTGCGGGGGGGCTGCATGAGCAGTTCTTC
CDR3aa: CASSLVAGGLHEQFF

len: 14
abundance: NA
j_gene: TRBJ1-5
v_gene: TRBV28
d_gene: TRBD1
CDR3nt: TGTGCCAGCAGTTCACAGGGGTACAATCAGCCCCAGCATTTT
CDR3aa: CASSSQGYNQPQHF

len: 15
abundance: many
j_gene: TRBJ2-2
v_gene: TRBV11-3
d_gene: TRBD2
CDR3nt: TGTGCCAGCAGCTCACGGACTAGCCCCCACGGGGAGCTGTTTTTT
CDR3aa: CASSSRTSPHGELFF

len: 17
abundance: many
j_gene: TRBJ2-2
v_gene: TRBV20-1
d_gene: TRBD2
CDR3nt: TGCAGTGCACCCGGACTAGCGGGGAAGGGAGACACCGGGGAGCTGTTTTTT
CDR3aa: CSAPGLAGKGDTGELFF

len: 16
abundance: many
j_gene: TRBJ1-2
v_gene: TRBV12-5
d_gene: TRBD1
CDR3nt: TGTGCTAGTGGTTTGGGGCCAATCGACAGGGGCGGCGGCTACACCTTC
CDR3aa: CASGLGPIDRGGGYTF

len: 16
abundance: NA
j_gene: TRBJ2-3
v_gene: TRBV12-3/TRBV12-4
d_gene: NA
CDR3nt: TGTGCCAGCACTCTGTTTTGGCGGGGCACCGGGGATACGCAGTATTTT
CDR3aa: CASTLFWRGTGDTQYF

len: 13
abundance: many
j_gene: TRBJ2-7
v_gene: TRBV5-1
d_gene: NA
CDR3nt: TGCGCCAGCAGCCCTGAACAGAGGAGCGAGCAGTACTTC
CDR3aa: CASSPEQRSEQYF

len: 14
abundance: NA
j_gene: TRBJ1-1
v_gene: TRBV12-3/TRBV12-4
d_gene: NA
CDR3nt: TGTGCCAGCAGGCAAACAGGGATGGGCACTGAAGCTTTCTTT
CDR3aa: CASRQTGMGTEAFF

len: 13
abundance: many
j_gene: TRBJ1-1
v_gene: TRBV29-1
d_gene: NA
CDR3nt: TGCAGCGTAAACGGGGGGTTCGGCACTGAAGCTTTCTTT
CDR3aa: CSVNGGFGTEAFF

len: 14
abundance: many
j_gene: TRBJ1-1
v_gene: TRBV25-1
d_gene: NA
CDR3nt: TGTGCCAGCAGTATGCAGGGGAGGAACACTGAAGCTTTCTTT
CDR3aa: CASSMQGRNTEAFF

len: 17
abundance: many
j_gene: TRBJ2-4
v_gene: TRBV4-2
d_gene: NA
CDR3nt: TGTGCCAGCAGCCAAGAGTTCTCTGGCGGGGGCCAAAACATTCAGTACTTC
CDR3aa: CASSQEFSGGGQNIQYF

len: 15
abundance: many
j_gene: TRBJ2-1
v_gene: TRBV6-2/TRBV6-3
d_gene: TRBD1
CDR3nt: TGTGCCAGCAGTGCCGGGACAGGGATATACAATGAGCAGTTCTTC
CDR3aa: CASSAGTGIYNEQFF